This is a list of T cell receptor beta chains from one sample in a study of T cell repertoires in cytomegalovirus infection. Via MiXCR, TCRdb re-called the reads, giving one row per CDR3 protein. The sample lists fewer than 1,000,000 distinct CDR3 sequences, roughly 31% seen once, with around 15% in the top ten. These receptors have no known antigen. Source: cultured CD8+ T cells from PBMCs, taken from culture after CMV antigen stimulation. Receptors originate from a human donor in good health (CMV status not recorded). Some clones in this sample may be carry-over from other donors' samples. CDR3s include the opening cysteine and the closing phenylalanine or tryptophan. Fields, in order: clone size, D gene, V gene, J gene, CDR3 DNA, CDR3 protein. A D gene is named only where the DNA matches it firmly. Part of the rows lack a size; the others show once, few, many or a class for expanded clones.

clone_size: few
d_call: .
v_call: TRBV9
j_call: TRBJ2-1
cdr3_nt: TGTGCCAGCTCGGTCGGGGGTGTAGGGAATGAGCAGTTCTTC
cdr3_aa: CASSVGGVGNEQFF

clone_size: .
d_call: .
v_call: TRBV7-2
j_call: TRBJ1-2
cdr3_nt: TGTGCCAGCAGCTTCACGAGGGGGGACGACTATGGCTACACCTTC
cdr3_aa: CASSFTRGDDYGYTF

clone_size: .
d_call: .
v_call: TRBV7-7
j_call: TRBJ2-1
cdr3_nt: TGTGCTAGCAGCTTATACCCCCCCGAAGGACTTAACAATGAGCAGTTCTTC
cdr3_aa: CASSLYPPEGLNNEQFF

clone_size: .
d_call: TRBD1
v_call: TRBV4-1
j_call: TRBJ1-1
cdr3_nt: TGCGCCAGCAGCCAGTTTAGGGGGCAGAAGGTAACTGAAGCTTTCTTT
cdr3_aa: CASSQFRGQKVTEAFF

clone_size: .
d_call: .
v_call: TRBV20-1
j_call: TRBJ1-3
cdr3_nt: TGCAGTGCTAGACCTACTGGAAACACCATATATTTT
cdr3_aa: CSARPTGNTIYF

clone_size: .
d_call: .
v_call: TRBV7-6
j_call: TRBJ2-5
cdr3_nt: TGTGCCAGCAGCTTAGATCCTACCTCGGAGACCCAGTACTTC
cdr3_aa: CASSLDPTSETQYF

clone_size: few
d_call: .
v_call: TRBV7-9
j_call: TRBJ2-1
cdr3_nt: TGTGCCAACGGCAGGGAGCTTTACAATGAGCAGTTCTTC
cdr3_aa: CANGRELYNEQFF

clone_size: .
d_call: .
v_call: TRBV10-2
j_call: TRBJ1-2
cdr3_nt: TGCGCCAGCAGCGGGACGGAGGGCTACACCTTC
cdr3_aa: CASSGTEGYTF

clone_size: many
d_call: .
v_call: TRBV12-3/TRBV12-4
j_call: TRBJ1-2
cdr3_nt: TGTGCCAGCAGTTTTGATACCCTAATCTATGGCTACACCTTC
cdr3_aa: CASSFDTLIYGYTF

clone_size: .
d_call: .
v_call: TRBV7-2
j_call: TRBJ2-7
cdr3_nt: TGTGCCAGCAGCTATACCTACGAGCAGTGCTTC
cdr3_aa: CASSYTYEQCF

clone_size: many
d_call: TRBD2
v_call: TRBV7-6
j_call: TRBJ2-7
cdr3_nt: TGTGCCAGCAGCTCAGATTTACGGGAGGGCGACGAGCAGTACTTC
cdr3_aa: CASSSDLREGDEQYF

clone_size: few
d_call: .
v_call: TRBV5-4
j_call: TRBJ1-4
cdr3_nt: TGTGCCAGCAGCTTCGGCAGGGGTGGCGAAAAACTGTTTTTT
cdr3_aa: CASSFGRGGEKLFF

clone_size: .
d_call: .
v_call: TRBV6-2/TRBV6-3
j_call: TRBJ1-2
cdr3_nt: TGTGCCACCGGCGATGGCTACACCTTC
cdr3_aa: CATGDGYTF

clone_size: .
d_call: .
v_call: TRBV6-2/TRBV6-3
j_call: TRBJ1-2
cdr3_nt: TGTGCCAGCAGTTACTCGAAGTTCGGGGACTATGGCTACACCTTC
cdr3_aa: CASSYSKFGDYGYTF

clone_size: many
d_call: .
v_call: TRBV7-9
j_call: TRBJ2-5
cdr3_nt: TGTGCCAGCAGCTTCGGCAGAAAAGAGACCCAGTACTTC
cdr3_aa: CASSFGRKETQYF

clone_size: .
d_call: .
v_call: TRBV10-3
j_call: TRBJ2-3
cdr3_nt: TGTGCCATCGGCAGGGAAACAGATACGCAGTATTTT
cdr3_aa: CAIGRETDTQYF

clone_size: many
d_call: .
v_call: TRBV7-6
j_call: TRBJ2-1
cdr3_nt: TGTGCCAGCAGCCCCGGGTCGGGCTCCTACAATGAGCAGTTCTTC
cdr3_aa: CASSPGSGSYNEQFF

clone_size: many
d_call: .
v_call: TRBV7-2
j_call: TRBJ2-7
cdr3_nt: TGTGCCAGCAGCTACCCCGGGACTCGTCCGTACGAGCAGTACTTC
cdr3_aa: CASSYPGTRPYEQYF

clone_size: .
d_call: .
v_call: TRBV6-5
j_call: TRBJ2-1
cdr3_nt: TGTGCCAGCAGCCCATTGGACAGCCGGAGTGAGCAGTTCTTC
cdr3_aa: CASSPLDSRSEQFF

clone_size: many
d_call: TRBD1
v_call: TRBV7-9
j_call: TRBJ2-2
cdr3_nt: TGTGCCAGCAGCTTCCGGGGACAGCTGAGTCCCGGGGAGCTGTTTTTT
cdr3_aa: CASSFRGQLSPGELFF

clone_size: few
d_call: TRBD2
v_call: TRBV7-9
j_call: TRBJ2-1
cdr3_nt: TGTGCCAGCAACTCCCGTTTGGAAGTCAAGCGGGGGGGCCCGAGTTTAGAGGCTTACAATGAGCAGTTCTTC
cdr3_aa: CASNSRLEVKRGGPSLEAYNEQFF

clone_size: many
d_call: .
v_call: TRBV7-6
j_call: TRBJ1-1
cdr3_nt: TGTGCCAGCACCCTTTATGGGGGGAACACTGAAGCTTTCTTT
cdr3_aa: CASTLYGGNTEAFF

clone_size: .
d_call: .
v_call: TRBV5-1
j_call: TRBJ2-3
cdr3_nt: TGCGCCAGCACCATCCACGATACGCAGTATTTT
cdr3_aa: CASTIHDTQYF

clone_size: many
d_call: TRBD1
v_call: TRBV10-3
j_call: TRBJ1-5
cdr3_nt: TGTGCCATCAGTGGGGGACAGGGTGGCAATCAGCCCCAGCATTTT
cdr3_aa: CAISGGQGGNQPQHF

clone_size: few
d_call: .
v_call: TRBV13
j_call: TRBJ2-2
cdr3_nt: TGTGCCAGCAGCTCCATCGACTCGCTGAACACCGGGGAGCTGTTTTTT
cdr3_aa: CASSSIDSLNTGELFF

clone_size: many
d_call: TRBD1
v_call: TRBV7-9
j_call: TRBJ2-1
cdr3_nt: TGTGCCAGCAGCCTCGATTGGACAGGGGTGGTCTACAATGAGCAGTTCTTC
cdr3_aa: CASSLDWTGVVYNEQFF

clone_size: .
d_call: .
v_call: TRBV6-5
j_call: TRBJ1-1
cdr3_nt: TGTGCCAGCAGTTACGGAAAGGCGCCGAACACTGAAGCTTTCTTT
cdr3_aa: CASSYGKAPNTEAFF

clone_size: few
d_call: TRBD1
v_call: TRBV27
j_call: TRBJ2-2
cdr3_nt: TGTGCCAGCAGTCCCCCGGGACAGGGTCGGAGCACCGGGGAGCTGTTTTTT
cdr3_aa: CASSPPGQGRSTGELFF

clone_size: .
d_call: .
v_call: TRBV11-2
j_call: TRBJ1-1
cdr3_nt: TGTGCCAGCAGCTTAGATTATGGAGATGAAGCTTTCTTT
cdr3_aa: CASSLDYGDEAFF

clone_size: .
d_call: .
v_call: TRBV6-2/TRBV6-3
j_call: TRBJ2-3
cdr3_nt: TGTGCCAGCAGTTACTCGGCTTTTGATCCCACAGATACGCAGTATTTT
cdr3_aa: CASSYSAFDPTDTQYF

clone_size: few
d_call: .
v_call: TRBV5-5
j_call: TRBJ2-3
cdr3_nt: TGTGCCAGTCTGTCGGGGTTTACAGATACGCAGTATTTT
cdr3_aa: CASLSGFTDTQYF

clone_size: many
d_call: .
v_call: TRBV7-8
j_call: TRBJ1-1
cdr3_nt: TGTGCCAGCAGCCACGGGGCGAATGAGAACACTGAAGCTTTCTTT
cdr3_aa: CASSHGANENTEAFF